This T cell receptor beta chain was identified in a study of cytomegalovirus exposure and HLA in healthy donors. Findings and limits, study-wide: Reported results showed that the classifier diagnosed cytomegalovirus status with high specificity and sensitivity. Researchers catalogued some 160 TCR beta chains as cytomegalovirus-associated. CMV antigen specificity of three CMV-associated chains was confirmed in vitro.

TCRdb's copy holds only in-frame clones and misses some; the assay was immunoSEQ multiplex PCR. The repertoire includes 250,000 to 350,000 clones, 87% of them detected once, and approximately 1% sits in the top ten. As concerns this clone: Its antigen remains unknown.

Between the trimmed V and J ends, which lost 5 bases and 0 bases, there was a span of 10 bases. The CDR3 runs 14 residues. Germline CDR1 MNHEY, CDR2 SMNVEV (reference sequence). The V call is TRBV27, the J call TRBJ1-1; a possible D gene is TRBD1 (6 bases). The sequenced material came from PBMCs. The clonotype originates from a woman in her thirties in good health and CMV-seropositive. The CDR3 coding sequence is TGTGCCAGCAGTCTCACAGGGCTGAACACTGAAGCTTTCTTT. Amino acids: CASSLTGLNTEAFF.